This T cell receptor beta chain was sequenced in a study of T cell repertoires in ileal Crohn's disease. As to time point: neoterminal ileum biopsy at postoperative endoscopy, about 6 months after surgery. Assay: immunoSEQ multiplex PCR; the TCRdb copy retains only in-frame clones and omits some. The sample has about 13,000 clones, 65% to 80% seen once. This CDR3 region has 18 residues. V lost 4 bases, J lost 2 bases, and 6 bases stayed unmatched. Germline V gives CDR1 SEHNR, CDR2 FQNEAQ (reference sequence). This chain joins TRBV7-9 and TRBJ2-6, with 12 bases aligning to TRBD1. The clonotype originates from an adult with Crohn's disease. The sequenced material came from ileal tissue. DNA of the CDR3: TGTGCCAGCAGCTCCGGGACAGGGGGCACCACTGGGGCCAACGTCCTGACTTTC. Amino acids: CASSSGTGGTTGANVLTF.